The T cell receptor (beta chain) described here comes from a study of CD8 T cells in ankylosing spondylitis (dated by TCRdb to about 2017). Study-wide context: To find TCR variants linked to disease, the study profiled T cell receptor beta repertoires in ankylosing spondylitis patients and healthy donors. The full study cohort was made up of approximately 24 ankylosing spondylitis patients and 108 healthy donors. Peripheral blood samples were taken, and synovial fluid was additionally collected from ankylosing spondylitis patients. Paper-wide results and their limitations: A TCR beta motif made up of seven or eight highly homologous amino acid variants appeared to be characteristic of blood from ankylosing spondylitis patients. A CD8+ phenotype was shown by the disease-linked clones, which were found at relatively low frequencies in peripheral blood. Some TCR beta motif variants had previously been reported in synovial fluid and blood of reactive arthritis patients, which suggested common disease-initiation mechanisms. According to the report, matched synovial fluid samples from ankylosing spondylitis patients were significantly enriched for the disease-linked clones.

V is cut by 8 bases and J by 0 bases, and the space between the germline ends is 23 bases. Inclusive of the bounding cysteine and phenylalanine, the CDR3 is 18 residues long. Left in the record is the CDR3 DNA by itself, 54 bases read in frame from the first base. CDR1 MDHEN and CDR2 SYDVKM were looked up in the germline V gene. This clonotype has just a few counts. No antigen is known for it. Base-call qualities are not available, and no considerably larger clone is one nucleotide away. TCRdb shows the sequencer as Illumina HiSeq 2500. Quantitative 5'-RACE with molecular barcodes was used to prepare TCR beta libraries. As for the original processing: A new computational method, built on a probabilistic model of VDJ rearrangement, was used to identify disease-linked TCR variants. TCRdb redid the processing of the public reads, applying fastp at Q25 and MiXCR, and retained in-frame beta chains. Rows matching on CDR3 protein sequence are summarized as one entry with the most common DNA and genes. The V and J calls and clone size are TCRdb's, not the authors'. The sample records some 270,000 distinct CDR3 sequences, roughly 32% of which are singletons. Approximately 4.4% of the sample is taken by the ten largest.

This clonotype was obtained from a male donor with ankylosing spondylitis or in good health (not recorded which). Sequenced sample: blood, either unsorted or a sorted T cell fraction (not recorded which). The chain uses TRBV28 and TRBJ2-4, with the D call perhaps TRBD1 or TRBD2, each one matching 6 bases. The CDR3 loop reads CASLPGGQVGLAKNIQYF. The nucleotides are TGTGCCAGCCTACCTGGGGGGCAGGTCGGTCTAGCCAAAAACATTCAGTACTTC. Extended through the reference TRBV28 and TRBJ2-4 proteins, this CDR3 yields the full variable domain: DVKVTQSSRYLVKRTGEKVFLECVQDMDHENMFWYRQDPGLGLRLIYFSYDVKMKEKGDIPEGYSVSREKKERFSLILESASTNQTSMYLCASLPGGQVGLAKNIQYFGAGTRLSVL.